This TCR beta chain came from a study of persistence of HIV-infected CD4 T cells. General study findings and limits: Bulk TCR data could not be restricted to HIV-1-infected CMV-responding cells. CMV- and Gag-responding cells had lower TCRbeta richness than CD3/CD28-responding cells.

The immunoSEQ assay was version 4, run in survey mode. Genomic DNA was diluted to 9 to 10 ng/uL, up to roughly 1 ug per sample. The assay was immunoSEQ multiplex PCR, and TCRdb's table has in-frame clones only and misses some. Of fewer than 50,000 clones listed, approximately 89% are singletons. On this clone: Its antigen is not known.

CDR1 SGHRS and CDR2 YFSETQ come from the germline V gene. The ends were cut back, 4 bases at V and 3 bases at J, with 16 bases in the middle. The CDR3 runs 16 residues. Anti-CD3/anti-CD28 beads served as a nonspecific positive control stimulus. CD4+ T cells upregulating both CD40 ligand and CD69 were sorted as responding cells. Stimulated PBMCs had first been depleted of CD8+ T cells. Here the sequenced sample was CD4+ T cells sorted from PBMCs after roughly 17-hour stimulation, taken from a patient who received antiretroviral therapy. V is TRBV5-1 and J is TRBJ2-2; the D gene is possibly TRBD1 (5 bases). The sequence was collected from an adult man with HIV who was CMV-seropositive. CDR3: CASSPTGPSDTGELFF. The CDR3 DNA sequence: TGCGCCAGCAGCCCCACAGGCCCCAGTGACACCGGGGAGCTGTTTTTT.